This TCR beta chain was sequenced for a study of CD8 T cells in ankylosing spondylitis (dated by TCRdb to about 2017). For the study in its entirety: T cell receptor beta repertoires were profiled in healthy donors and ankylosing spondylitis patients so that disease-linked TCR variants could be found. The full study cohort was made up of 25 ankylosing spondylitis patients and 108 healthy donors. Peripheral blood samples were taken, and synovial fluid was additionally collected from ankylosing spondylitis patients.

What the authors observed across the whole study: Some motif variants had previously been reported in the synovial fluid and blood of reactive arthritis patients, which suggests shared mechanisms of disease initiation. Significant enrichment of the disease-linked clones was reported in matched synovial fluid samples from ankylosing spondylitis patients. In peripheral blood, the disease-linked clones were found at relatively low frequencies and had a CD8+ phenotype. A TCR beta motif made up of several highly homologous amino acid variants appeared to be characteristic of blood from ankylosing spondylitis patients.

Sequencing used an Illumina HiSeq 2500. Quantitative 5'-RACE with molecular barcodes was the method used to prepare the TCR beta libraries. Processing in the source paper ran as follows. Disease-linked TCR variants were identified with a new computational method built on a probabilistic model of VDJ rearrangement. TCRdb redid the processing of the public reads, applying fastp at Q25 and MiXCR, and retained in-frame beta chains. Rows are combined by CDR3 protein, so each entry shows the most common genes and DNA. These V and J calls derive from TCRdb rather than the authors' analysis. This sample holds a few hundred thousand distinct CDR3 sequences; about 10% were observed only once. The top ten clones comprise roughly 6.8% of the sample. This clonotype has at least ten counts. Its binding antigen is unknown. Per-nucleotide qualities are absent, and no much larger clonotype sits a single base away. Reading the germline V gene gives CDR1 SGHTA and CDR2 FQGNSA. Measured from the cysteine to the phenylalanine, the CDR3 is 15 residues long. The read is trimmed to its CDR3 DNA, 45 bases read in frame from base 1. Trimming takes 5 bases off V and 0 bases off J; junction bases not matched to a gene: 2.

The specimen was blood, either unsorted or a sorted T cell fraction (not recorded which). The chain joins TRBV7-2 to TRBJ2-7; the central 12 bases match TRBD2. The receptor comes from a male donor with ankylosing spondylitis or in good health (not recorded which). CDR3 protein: CASSASGGDSYEQYF. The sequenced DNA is TGTGCCAGCAGCGCTAGCGGGGGGGACTCCTACGAGCAGTACTTC.